This entry features one TCR beta chain sequence. What it recognizes is unknown. Populations obtained by sorting all exceeded 95% purity. The data derive from a study of beta chain features in type 1 diabetes. Expressed TCRB transcripts got sequenced, as all isolated RNA was reverse transcribed. Produced via immunoSEQ multiplex PCR; TCRdb's table is partial and in-frame only. This table has about 170,000 clones, roughly 7.1% appearing once. The J segment lost 11 bases and the V segment lost 4 bases, leaving 7 bases of the junction unmatched. Looked up from germline, CDR1 is MNHEY and CDR2 is SVGAGI. This CDR3 comprises 12 residues. Study results and caveats: People with Type 1 diabetes carried modestly yet significantly shorter TCRB CDR3s in all four CD4+ subsets. Patients' naive, central memory and Treg TCRB repertoires seemed closer to one another than those of healthy donors. The question of HLA type influencing TCRB rearrangement was one that remained unresolved here. Equally in patients and controls, shorter templates might have been favored by PCR.

The chain employs TRBV6-5 and TRBJ1-1; 7 bases are a match to TRBD1. Sequenced: central memory CD4+ T cells from blood. The receptor was isolated from a woman aged 40-49 years with type 1 diabetes. CDR3 protein: CASSSGQKVAFF. CDR3 nucleotide sequence: TGTGCCAGCAGTTCGGGACAGAAGGTGGCTTTCTTT.